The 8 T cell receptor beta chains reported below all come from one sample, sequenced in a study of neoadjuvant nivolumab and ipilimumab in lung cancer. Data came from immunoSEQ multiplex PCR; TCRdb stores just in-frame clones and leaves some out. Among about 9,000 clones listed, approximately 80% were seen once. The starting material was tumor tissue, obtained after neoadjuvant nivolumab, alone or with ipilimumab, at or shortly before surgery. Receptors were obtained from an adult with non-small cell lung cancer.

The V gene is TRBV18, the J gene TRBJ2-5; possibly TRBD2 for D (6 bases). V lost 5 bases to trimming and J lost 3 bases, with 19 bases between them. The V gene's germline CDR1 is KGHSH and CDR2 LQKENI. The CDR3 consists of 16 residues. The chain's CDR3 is CASSTTSGGTKETQYF. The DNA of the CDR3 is TGTGCCAGCTCAACGACGTCCGGGGGTACTAAAGAGACCCAGTACTTC.

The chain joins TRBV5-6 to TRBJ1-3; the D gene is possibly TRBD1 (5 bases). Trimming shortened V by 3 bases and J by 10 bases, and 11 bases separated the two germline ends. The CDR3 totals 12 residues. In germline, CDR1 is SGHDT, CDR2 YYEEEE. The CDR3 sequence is CASSWGDSTIYF. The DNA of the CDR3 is TGTGCCAGCAGCTGGGGGGATAGTACCATATATTTT.

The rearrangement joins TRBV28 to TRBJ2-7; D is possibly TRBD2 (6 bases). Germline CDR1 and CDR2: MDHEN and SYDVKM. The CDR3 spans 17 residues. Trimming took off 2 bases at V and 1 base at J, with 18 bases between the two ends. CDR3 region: CASSLLSLRDGSYEQYF. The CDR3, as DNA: TGTGCCAGCAGTTTACTATCACTGCGGGATGGGTCCTACGAGCAGTACTTC.

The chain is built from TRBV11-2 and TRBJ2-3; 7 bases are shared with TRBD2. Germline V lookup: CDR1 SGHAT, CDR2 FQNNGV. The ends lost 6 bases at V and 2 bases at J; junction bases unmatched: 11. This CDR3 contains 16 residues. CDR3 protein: CASSFIAGHSTDTQYF. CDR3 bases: TGTGCCAGCAGTTTTATAGCGGGCCACTCCACAGATACGCAGTATTTT.

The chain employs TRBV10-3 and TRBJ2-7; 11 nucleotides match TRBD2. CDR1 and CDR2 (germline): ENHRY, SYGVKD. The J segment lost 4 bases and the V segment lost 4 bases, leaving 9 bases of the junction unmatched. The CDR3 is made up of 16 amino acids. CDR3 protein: CAISVGLAERFYEQYF. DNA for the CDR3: TGTGCCATCAGTGTGGGACTAGCGGAGAGATTTTACGAGCAGTACTTC.

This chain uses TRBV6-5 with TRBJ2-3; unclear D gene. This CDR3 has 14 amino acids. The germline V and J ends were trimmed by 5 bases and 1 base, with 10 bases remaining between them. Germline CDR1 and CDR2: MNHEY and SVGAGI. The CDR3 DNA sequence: TGTGCCAGCAGTCCCCGGATGGGCACAGATACGCAGTATTTT. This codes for CASSPRMGTDTQYF.

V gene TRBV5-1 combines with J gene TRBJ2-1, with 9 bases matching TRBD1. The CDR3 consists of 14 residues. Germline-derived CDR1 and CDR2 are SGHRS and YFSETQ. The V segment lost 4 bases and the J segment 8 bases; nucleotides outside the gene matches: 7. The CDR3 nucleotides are TGCGCCAGCAGCAGGACAGGGGTGAATTATGAGCAGTTCTTC. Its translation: CASSRTGVNYEQFF.

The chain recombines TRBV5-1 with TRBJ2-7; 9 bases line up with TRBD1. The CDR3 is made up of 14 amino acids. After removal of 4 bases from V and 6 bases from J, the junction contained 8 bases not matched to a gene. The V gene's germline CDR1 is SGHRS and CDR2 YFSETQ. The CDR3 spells CASSGRDRVIEQYF. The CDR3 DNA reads TGCGCCAGCAGCGGCCGGGACAGGGTGATCGAGCAGTACTTC. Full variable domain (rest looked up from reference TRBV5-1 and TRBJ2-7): KAGVTQTPRYLIKTRGQQVTLSCSPISGHRSVSWYQQTPGQGLQFLFEYFSETQRNKGNFPGRFSGRQFSNSRSEMNVSTLELGDSALYLCASSGRDRVIEQYFGPGTRLTVT.